This TCR beta chain was found in a study of T cells expressing NK-cell markers. Study background: It was sorted CD3+CD56+NKG2C+, CD3+CD56+NKG2C- and CD3+CD56-NKG2C+ T cells that supplied the TCR beta repertoires. Whole-study results and caveats: Researchers report these clonotypes also headed the CD3+CD56-NKG2C+ fraction in four donors.

With the 5' RACE reads reprocessed, TCRdb shows one record per CDR3 protein and no DNA. This sample's table reports some 600,000 distinct CDR3 sequences. Concerning this clonotype itself: Its antigen is still unknown.

The germline V gene encodes CDR1 MNHEY and CDR2 SMNVEV (reference sequence). CDR3 length equals 15 residues. The clonotype originates from a man aged 18-30 years in good health. This chain uses TRBV27 with TRBJ1-5; checking the TCRdb D call of TRBD1 is not possible without DNA. The sample consisted of blood T cells: a sorted CD56 or NKG2C T cell subset, CD4+ or CD8+ T cells, or bulk PBMC T cells (not recorded which). The CDR3 spells CASSKQGALEQPQHF.